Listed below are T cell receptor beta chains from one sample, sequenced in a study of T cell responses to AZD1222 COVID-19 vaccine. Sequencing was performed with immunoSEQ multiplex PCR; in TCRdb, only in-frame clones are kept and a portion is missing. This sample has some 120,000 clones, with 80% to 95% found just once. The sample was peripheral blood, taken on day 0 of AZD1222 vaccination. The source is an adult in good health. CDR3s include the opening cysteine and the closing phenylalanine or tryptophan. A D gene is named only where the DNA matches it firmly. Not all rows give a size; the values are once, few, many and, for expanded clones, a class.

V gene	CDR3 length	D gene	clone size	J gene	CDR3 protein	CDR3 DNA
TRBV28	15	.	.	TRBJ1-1	CASSPLGLGNTEAFF	TGTGCCAGCAGTCCCCTCGGTTTAGGGAACACTGAAGCTTTCTTT
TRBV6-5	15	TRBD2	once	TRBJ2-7	CANLLAGGGSYEQYF	TGTGCCAACCTACTAGCGGGAGGGGGCTCCTACGAGCAGTACTTC
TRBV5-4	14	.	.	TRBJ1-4	CASSLQGTNEKLFF	TGTGCCAGCAGTTTGCAAGGGACTAATGAAAAACTGTTTTTT
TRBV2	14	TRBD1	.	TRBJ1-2	CASSSQGRNYGYTF	TGTGCCAGCAGTTCACAGGGGAGAAACTATGGCTACACCTTC
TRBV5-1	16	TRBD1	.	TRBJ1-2	CASSFGTGNFGYGYTF	TGCGCCAGCAGCTTCGGGACAGGGAATTTCGGCTATGGCTACACCTTC
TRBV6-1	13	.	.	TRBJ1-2	CASSEGEGTRRTF	TGTGCCAGCAGTGAAGGTGAGGGGACGAGGAGGACCTTC
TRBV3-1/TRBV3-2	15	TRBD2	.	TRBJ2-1	CASTTASGRANEQFF	TGTGCCAGCACCACGGCTAGCGGGAGGGCCAATGAGCAGTTCTTC
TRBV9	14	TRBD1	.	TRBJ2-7	CASSTRDSPYEQYF	TGTGCCAGCAGCACCCGGGACAGCCCCTACGAGCAGTACTTC
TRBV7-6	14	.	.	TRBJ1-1	CASSPTGMNTEAFF	TGTGCCAGCAGCCCCACAGGAATGAACACTGAAGCTTTCTTT
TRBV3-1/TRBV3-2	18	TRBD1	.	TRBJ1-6	CASSPPPKTGGYNSPLHF	TGTGCCAGCAGCCCTCCGCCCAAGACAGGGGGCTATAATTCACCCCTCCACTTT
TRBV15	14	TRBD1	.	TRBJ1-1	CATSRGTGFTEAFF	TGTGCCACCAGCAGAGGGACAGGGTTCACTGAAGCTTTCTTT
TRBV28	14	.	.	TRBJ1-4	CASRRVSFNEKLFF	TGTGCCAGCCGCAGGGTCTCCTTTAATGAAAAACTGTTTTTT
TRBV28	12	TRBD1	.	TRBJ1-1	CASSLSGQKAFF	TGTGCCAGCAGTCTCTCGGGACAGAAAGCTTTCTTT
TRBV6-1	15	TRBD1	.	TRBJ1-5	CASSVAGGPNQPQHF	TGTGCCAGCAGTGTAGCAGGGGGCCCCAATCAGCCCCAGCATTTT
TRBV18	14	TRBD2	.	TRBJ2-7	CASSPAGGPYEQYF	TGTGCCAGCTCACCAGCGGGAGGGCCCTACGAGCAGTACTTC
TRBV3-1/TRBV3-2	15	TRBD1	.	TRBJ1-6	CASSYGTGVDSPLHF	TGTGCCAGCAGCTACGGGACAGGGGTAGATTCACCCCTCCACTTT
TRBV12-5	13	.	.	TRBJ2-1	CASYRRGDNEQFF	TGTGCTAGTTATAGGAGGGGAGACAATGAGCAGTTCTTC
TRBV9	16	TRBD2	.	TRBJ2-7	CASSRLAGGRSYEQYF	TGTGCCAGCAGCAGACTAGCGGGAGGGAGGTCCTACGAGCAGTACTTC
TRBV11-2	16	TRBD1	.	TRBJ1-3	CASSWTPTGTGNTIYF	TGTGCCAGCAGCTGGACACCGACAGGGACAGGAAACACCATATATTTT
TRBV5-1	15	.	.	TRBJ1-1	CASSLSGRMNTEAFF	TGCGCCAGCAGCTTGTCGGGACGGATGAACACTGAAGCTTTCTTT
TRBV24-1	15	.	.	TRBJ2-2	CATSDPRKGTGELFF	TGTGCCACCAGTGATCCACGTAAGGGCACCGGGGAGCTGTTTTTT
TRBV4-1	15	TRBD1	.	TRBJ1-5	CASSQGDRDGQPQHF	TGCGCCAGCAGCCAGGGGGACAGGGACGGGCAGCCCCAGCATTTT
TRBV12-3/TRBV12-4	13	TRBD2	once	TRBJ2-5	CASSSSGQETQYF	TGTGCCAGCAGTTCTAGCGGACAAGAGACCCAGTACTTC
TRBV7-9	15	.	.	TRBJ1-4	CASSLELRAVEKLFF	TGTGCCAGCAGCTTAGAATTGCGAGCTGTTGAAAAACTGTTTTTT
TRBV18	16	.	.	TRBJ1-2	CASSPPGRGPPRGYTF	TGTGCCAGCTCACCACCTGGGAGGGGACCGCCGCGGGGCTACACCTTC
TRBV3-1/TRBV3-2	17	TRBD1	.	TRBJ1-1	CASSARRDRVVSPEAFF	TGTGCCAGCAGCGCAAGACGGGACAGGGTCGTGAGCCCTGAAGCTTTCTTT
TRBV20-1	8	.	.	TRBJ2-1	CSGGEQFF	TGCAGTGGCGGGGAGCAGTTCTTC
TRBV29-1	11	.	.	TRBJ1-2	CSGGEGHGYTF	TGCAGCGGGGGTGAAGGACATGGCTACACCTTC
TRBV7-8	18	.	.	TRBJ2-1	CASSLEGPGRGSYNEQFF	TGTGCCAGCAGCTTAGAGGGGCCGGGACGGGGCTCCTACAATGAGCAGTTCTTC
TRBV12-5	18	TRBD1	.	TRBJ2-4	CASGLWDRLGETKNIQYF	TGTGCTAGTGGTTTGTGGGACAGGTTGGGGGAGACCAAAAACATTCAGTACTTC
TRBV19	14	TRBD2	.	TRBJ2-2	CASNGGGRTGELFF	TGTGCCAGTAACGGCGGCGGGAGGACCGGGGAGCTGTTTTTT
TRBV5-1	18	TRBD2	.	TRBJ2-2	CASSLAGLAGGNTGELFF	TGCGCCAGCAGCTTGGCGGGACTAGCGGGAGGGAACACCGGGGAGCTGTTTTTT
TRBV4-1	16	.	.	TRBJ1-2	CASSQDLIQKFYGYTF	TGCGCCAGCAGCCAAGATCTGATACAGAAGTTTTATGGCTACACCTTC
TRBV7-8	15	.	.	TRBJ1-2	CASSPGRMEGYGYTF	TGTGCCAGCAGCCCGGGACGGATGGAGGGGTATGGCTACACCTTC
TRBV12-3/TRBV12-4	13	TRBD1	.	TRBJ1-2	CASSRTGGDGYTF	TGTGCCAGCAGTCGTACAGGGGGGGATGGCTACACCTTC
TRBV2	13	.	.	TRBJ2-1	CASSEWAGNEQFF	TGTGCCAGCAGTGAATGGGCCGGGAATGAGCAGTTCTTC
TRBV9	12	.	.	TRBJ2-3	CASSVGEDTQYF	TGTGCCAGCAGCGTAGGGGAAGATACGCAGTATTTT
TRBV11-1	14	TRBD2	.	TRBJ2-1	CASIPGGLAGEQFF	TGTGCCAGCATCCCGGGCGGACTAGCGGGAGAGCAGTTCTTC
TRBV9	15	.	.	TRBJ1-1	CASSVGGRMNTEAFF	TGTGCCAGCAGCGTAGGTGGCAGGATGAACACTGAAGCTTTCTTT
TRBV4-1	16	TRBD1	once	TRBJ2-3	CASSRSSGGNTDTQYF	TGCGCCAGCAGCCGATCCTCAGGGGGCAACACGGATACGCAGTATTTT
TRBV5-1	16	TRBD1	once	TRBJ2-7	CASSLVLGQGGYEQYF	TGCGCCAGCAGCTTGGTTTTGGGACAGGGAGGATACGAGCAGTACTTC
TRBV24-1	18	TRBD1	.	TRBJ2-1	CATSDSRKGTGHYNEQFF	TGTGCCACCAGTGATTCGCGCAAGGGGACAGGTCATTACAATGAGCAGTTCTTC
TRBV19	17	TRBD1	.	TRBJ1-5	CASSILRDSQSNQPQHF	TGTGCCAGTAGTATTCTTCGGGACAGCCAGAGCAATCAGCCCCAGCATTTT